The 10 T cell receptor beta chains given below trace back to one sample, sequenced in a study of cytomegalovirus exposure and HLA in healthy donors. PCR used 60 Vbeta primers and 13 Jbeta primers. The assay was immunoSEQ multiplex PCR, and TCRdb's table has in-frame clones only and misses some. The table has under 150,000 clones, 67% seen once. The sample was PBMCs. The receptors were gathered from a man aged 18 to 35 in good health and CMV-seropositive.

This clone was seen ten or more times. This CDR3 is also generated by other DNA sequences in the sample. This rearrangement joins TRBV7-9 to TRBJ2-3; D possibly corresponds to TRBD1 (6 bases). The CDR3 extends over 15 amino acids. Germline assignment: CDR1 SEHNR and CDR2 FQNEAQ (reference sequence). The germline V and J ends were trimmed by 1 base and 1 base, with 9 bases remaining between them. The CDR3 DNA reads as TGTGCCAGCAGCTTAGGATCAGGGGGCACAGATACGCAGTATTTT. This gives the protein CASSLGSGGTDTQYF.

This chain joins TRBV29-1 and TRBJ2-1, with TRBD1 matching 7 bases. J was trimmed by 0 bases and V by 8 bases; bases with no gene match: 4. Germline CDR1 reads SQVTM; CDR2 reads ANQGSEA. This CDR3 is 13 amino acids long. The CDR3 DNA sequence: TGCAGCCTCCGGGACAGCTCCTACAATGAGCAGTTCTTC. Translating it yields CSLRDSSYNEQFF.

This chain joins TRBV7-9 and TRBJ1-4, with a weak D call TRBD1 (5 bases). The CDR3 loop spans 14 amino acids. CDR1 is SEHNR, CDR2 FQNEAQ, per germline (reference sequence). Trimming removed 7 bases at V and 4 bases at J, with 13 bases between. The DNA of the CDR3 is TGTGCCAGCAAAGAGGTGGGGCTTAATGAAAAACTGTTTTTT. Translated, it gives CASKEVGLNEKLFF.

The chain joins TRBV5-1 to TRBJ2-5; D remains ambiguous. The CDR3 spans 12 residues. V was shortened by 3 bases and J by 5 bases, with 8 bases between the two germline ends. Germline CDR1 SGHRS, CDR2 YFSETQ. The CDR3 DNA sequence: TGCGCCAGCAGCTCCCAGTCGGAGACCCAGTACTTC. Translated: CASSSQSETQYF.

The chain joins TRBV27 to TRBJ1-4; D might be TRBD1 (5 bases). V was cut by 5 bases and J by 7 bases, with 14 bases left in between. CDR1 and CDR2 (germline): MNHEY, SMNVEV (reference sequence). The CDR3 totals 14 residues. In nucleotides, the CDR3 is TGTGCCAGCAGTCTCCAGGGTTTAGGTGAAAAACTGTTTTTT. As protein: CASSLQGLGEKLFF.

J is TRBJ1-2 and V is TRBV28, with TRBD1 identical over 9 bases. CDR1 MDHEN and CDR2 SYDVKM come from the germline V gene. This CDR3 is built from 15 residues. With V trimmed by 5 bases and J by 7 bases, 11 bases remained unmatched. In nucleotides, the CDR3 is TGTGCCAGCAGTATAAACCCAGGACAGGGGACTGGCTACACCTTC. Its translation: CASSINPGQGTGYTF.

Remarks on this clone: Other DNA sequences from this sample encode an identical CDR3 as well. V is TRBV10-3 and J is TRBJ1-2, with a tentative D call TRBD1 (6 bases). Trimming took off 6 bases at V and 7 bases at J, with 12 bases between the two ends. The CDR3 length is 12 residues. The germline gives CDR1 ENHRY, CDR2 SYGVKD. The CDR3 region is CAISGGGGGYTF. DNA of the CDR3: TGTGCCATCAGCGGGGGGGGCGGTGGCTACACCTTC.

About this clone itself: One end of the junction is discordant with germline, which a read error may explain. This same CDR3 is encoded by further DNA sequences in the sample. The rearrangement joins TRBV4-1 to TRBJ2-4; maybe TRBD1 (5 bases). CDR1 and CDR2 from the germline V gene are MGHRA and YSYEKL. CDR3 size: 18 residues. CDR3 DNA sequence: TGCGCCAGCAGCCAAGATCCCACAGGAGCCTTAGCCAAGAACATTCAGTACTTC. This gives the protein CASSQDPTGALAKNIQYF.

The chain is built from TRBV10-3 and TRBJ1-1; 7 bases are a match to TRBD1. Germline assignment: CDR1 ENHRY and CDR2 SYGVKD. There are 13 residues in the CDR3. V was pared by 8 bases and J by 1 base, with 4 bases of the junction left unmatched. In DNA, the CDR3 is TGTGCCATCCGCAGGACAGGGAACACTGAAGCTTTCTTT. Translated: CAIRRTGNTEAFF.

The CDR3 nucleotides read TGCGCCAGCAGCAACCGGGACAGGGTCAGTGGGTTCGGGTACAATGAGCAGTTCTTC. It specifies CASSNRDRVSGFGYNEQFF. The chain combines TRBV5-1 with TRBJ2-1; 9 nucleotides agree with TRBD1. V gave up 4 bases and J gave up 4 bases; unmatched junction bases: 18. This CDR3 has 19 residues. CDR1 and CDR2 from the germline V gene are SGHRS and YFSETQ.